The TCR beta chain under discussion was sequenced for a study of response to subunit inactivated influenza vaccine. Overall study findings and caveats: It was the authors' suggestion that each seasonal influenza vaccination recruits few new T cells.

CDR3 size: 16 residues. Germline CDR1 reads LGHNA; CDR2 reads YNFKEQ. V was clipped by 2 bases and J by 4 bases; unmatched bases: 10. TCRdb itself ran the RT-PCR reads through MiXCR, one entry per CDR3 protein. There are 450,000 to 550,000 distinct CDR3 sequences in the sample; roughly 23% occur only once, and 1.5% to 2% lies in the top ten. Comment on this clonotype: Its antigen is unknown.

V gene TRBV4-2 combines with J gene TRBJ2-7; 8 nucleotides line up with TRBD1. This clonotype originated in a man between 50 and 59 years old who received an inactivated influenza vaccine. Sequenced material: CD4+ T cells sorted from PBMCs, taken around 5 days after vaccination. The CDR3 reads CASSQHNQGALYEQYF. Here the CDR3 DNA reads TGTGCCAGCAGCCAACATAACCAGGGGGCTCTATACGAGCAGTACTTC.